The entry that follows covers one TCR beta chain sequence. The sample belongs to a study of OX40 agonist ivuxolimab in advanced cancers. Study information: Patients got intravenous ivuxolimab at 0.01 to 10 mg/kg every 2 weeks. Aged roughly 20 to 79 with a mean of about 63 years, they were about 78% male. Patients achieving partial responses numbered three: one hepatocellular carcinoma case and two cutaneous melanoma cases. Hepatocellular carcinoma, melanoma, renal cell or head and neck cancer was diagnosed in the dose-escalation patients.

This CDR3 contains 15 residues. Unmatched junction bases numbered 11, after V lost 4 bases and J lost 13 bases. The germline V gene has CDR1 SNHLY and CDR2 FYNNEI. Sequencing was performed with immunoSEQ multiplex PCR; in TCRdb, only in-frame clones are kept and a portion is missing. Of 83,000 or so clones listed, approximately 88% are singletons. The J gene is TRBJ2-1, the V gene TRBV2, with 12 bases lining up with TRBD2. Sequencing used CD4+ or CD8+ T cells sorted from blood, obtained in a trial of the OX40 agonist ivuxolimab. The source is an adult with an advanced solid tumor such as melanoma, head and neck, liver or kidney cancer. CDR3 sequence: CASSGGLAGGPHQFF. CDR3 DNA sequence: TGTGCCAGCAGTGGGGGTCTAGCGGGAGGGCCTCATCAGTTCTTC.